This T cell receptor (beta chain) was sequenced for a study of T cell responses to AZD1222 COVID-19 vaccine. Study conclusions and caveats: Reportedly, nearly half of unique spike TCRs recognized epitopes outside B.1.351/B.1.1.7 mutations. The study found vaccine-associated CD4 TCRs spanning spike, dominant at 160-218 and 743-854.

Notes on this clone: Its antigen remains unidentified.

Trimming removed 7 bases from V and 7 bases from J, with 19 bases in between. Germline V lookup: CDR1 MGHDK, CDR2 SYGVNS. CDR3 length: 15 amino acids. The data were produced by immunoSEQ multiplex PCR, yet TCRdb's version contains in-frame clones alone and is incomplete. The table lists 45,000 to 60,000 clones, roughly 90% of them singletons, with just under 2% in the top ten. This receptor was identified in an adult in good health. The specimen comprised peripheral blood, sampled on day 0 of AZD1222 vaccination. V usage is TRBV25-1 and J usage is TRBJ1-4; tentatively, D is TRBD1 (6 bases). The CDR3 bases are TGTGCCAGCACGGTTAGACAGGACGGGAGTGAAAAACTGTTTTTT. Translation: CASTVRQDGSEKLFF. Drawing the rest from reference TRBV25-1 and TRBJ1-4, the complete variable domain is EADIYQTPRYLVIGTGKKITLECSQTMGHDKMYWYQQDPGMELHLIHYSYGVNSTEKGDLSSESTVSRIRTEHFPLTLESARPSHTSQYLCASTVRQDGSEKLFFGSGTQLSVL.